A single TCR beta chain is shown here with its context. This CDR3 is built from 18 residues. Germline V gene sequence: CDR1 ENHRY, CDR2 SYGVKD. V was clipped by 0 bases and J by 4 bases; unmatched bases: 15. The data belong to a study of T-cell reconstitution after alpha-beta-depleted transplantation in children. Unique molecular identifiers were used to barcode this TCRbeta library. MiXCR, run by TCRdb on the PCR reads, gives a single entry per CDR3 protein. The repertoire holds hundreds of thousands of distinct CDR3 sequences, with under 15% as singletons. The V call is TRBV10-3, the J call TRBJ2-7; 7 bases map to TRBD1. Sequencing was performed on PBMCs, taken before TCRalphabeta/CD19-depleted stem cell transplant. This clonotype was obtained from a girl aged 2-10 years with congenital amegakaryocytic thrombocytopenia, due to receive a stem cell transplant. The CDR3 spells CAISESNGPPGQKYEQYF. CDR3 coding DNA: TGTGCCATCAGTGAGTCCAATGGTCCCCCGGGACAGAAATACGAGCAGTACTTC.